This T cell receptor (beta chain) was retrieved from a study of response to subunit inactivated influenza vaccine. The CDR3 contains 12 residues. The V gene's germline CDR1 is DFQATT and CDR2 SNEGSKA (reference sequence). V shed 3 bases and J 4 bases; nucleotides not matched to a gene: 1. TCRdb reprocessed the RT-PCR reads via MiXCR and lists one record per CDR3 protein. This table holds more than 500,000 distinct CDR3 sequences, roughly 12% found once. This sample also appeared in a second study, on T cells expressing NK-cell markers. In that study: The cDNA for TCR beta came from 5'RACE template switching with UMIs. Sequencing of TCR beta repertoires drew on sorted CD3+CD56+NKG2C+, CD3+CD56+NKG2C- and CD3+CD56-NKG2C+ T cells. A range of about 1.0-7.0% of CD8+ T cells consisted of dominant NKG2C+ clonotypes in several donors.

The sequence was collected from a man in his forties or fifties who received an inactivated influenza vaccine. J is TRBJ2-5 and V is TRBV20-1, with 8 positions matching TRBD2. The sequencing here drew on PBMCs from blood, taken on the day of vaccination. The CDR3 DNA reads as TGCAGTGCTAGTCGGGAGGGAGAGACCCAGTACTTC. It specifies CSASREGETQYF.